One sample yielded the 8 T cell receptor beta chains listed below, sequenced in a study of T-cell memory formation after mild COVID-19. TCRdb processed the 5' RACE reads anew with MiXCR; each CDR3 protein has one entry. The data hold approximately 240,000 distinct CDR3 sequences, with roughly 15% observed a single time. Sequencing used PBMCs or a T cell subset sorted from them (not recorded which). The source of these receptors is a man aged 18 to 29 who had mild COVID-19 (a few samples of this study predate the infection). Cell type and time point are not known.

This clonotype has only a few counts. The chain carries TRBV20-1 and TRBJ1-1; 10 nucleotides match TRBD1. The germline gives CDR1 DFQATT, CDR2 SNEGSKA (reference sequence). V shed 0 bases and J 4 bases; nucleotides not matched to a gene: 8. The CDR3 extends over 16 amino acids. The CDR3 loop is CSARDPRTGGSTEAFF. CDR3 in DNA: TGCAGTGCTAGAGATCCCCGGACAGGGGGTTCCACTGAAGCTTTCTTT.

The chain combines TRBV7-2 with TRBJ1-2, with TRBD1 as a possible D gene (5 bases). The CDR3 extends over 16 amino acids. Germline V gene data show CDR1 as SGHTA and CDR2 as FQGNSA. Trimming removed 0 bases at V and 4 bases at J, with 15 bases between. CDR3 residues: CASSLAATDNSYGYTF. The CDR3 nucleotides are TGTGCCAGCAGCTTAGCGGCCACGGACAACTCCTATGGCTACACCTTC.

The V gene is TRBV9, the J gene TRBJ2-3; TRBD1 matches at 7 bases. The CDR3 covers 14 residues. Germline V gene lookup returns CDR1 SGDLS and CDR2 YYNGEE. V trimming: 4 bases; J trimming: 7 bases; junction bases outside the gene matches: 9. CDR3 loop: CASSSAQGVNTQYF. As DNA, the CDR3 is TGTGCCAGCAGCTCAGCCCAGGGGGTGAATACGCAGTATTTT.

This clonotype appeared many times. The chain recombines TRBV5-1 with TRBJ2-3, with TRBD1 as a possible D gene (6 bases). The CDR3 totals 14 residues. V lost 5 bases to trimming and J lost 6 bases, with 16 bases between them. From germline, CDR1 is SGHRS and CDR2 YFSETQ. The CDR3 DNA follows: TGCGCCAGCAGGTGGCAGGGGAAGGGGGATACGCAGTATTTT. Protein sequence: CASRWQGKGDTQYF.

The rearrangement joins TRBV2 to TRBJ2-2, with 7 bases that match TRBD2. The CDR3 sequence is 13 residues long. Germline-derived CDR1 and CDR2 are SNHLY and FYNNEI. V lost 5 bases to trimming and J lost 12 bases; unmatched junction nucleotides: 9. The CDR3 sequence: CASSREGGSQLFF. The DNA of the CDR3 is TGTGCCAGCAGTAGGGAGGGAGGGTCCCAGCTGTTTTTT.

This clonotype was recorded at least ten times. The V and J genes are TRBV12-3 or TRBV12-4 and TRBJ2-7; maybe TRBD2 (5 bases). The ends were cut back, 8 bases at V and 1 base at J, with 12 bases in the middle. The length of the CDR3 is 13 residues. The CDR3 loop reads CASSRTESYEQYF. CDR3 bases: TGTGCCAGCTCAAGGACTGAGTCCTACGAGCAGTACTTC.

This clonotype was counted only a few times. The chain is built from TRBV7-3 and TRBJ2-1, with 12 bases aligning to TRBD2. Germline loops: CDR1 SGHTA, CDR2 FQGTGA. The CDR3 covers 14 residues. V was pared by 8 bases and J by 5 bases, with 4 bases of the junction left unmatched. CDR3 in amino acids: CASQTSGGHNEQFF. CDR3 sequence (DNA): TGTGCCAGCCAGACTAGCGGGGGCCACAATGAGCAGTTCTTC.

Only a few counts were recorded for this clonotype. The CDR3 bases are TGTGCCAGCAGTTATGCCGGGGAGCTGTTTTTT. Amino acid sequence: CASSYAGELFF. The V and J genes are TRBV6-2 or TRBV6-3 and TRBJ2-2; D unresolved. This CDR3 is built from 11 residues. V was pared by 3 bases and J by 6 bases, with 2 bases between. Per germline, CDR1 MNHEY and CDR2 SVGEGT.